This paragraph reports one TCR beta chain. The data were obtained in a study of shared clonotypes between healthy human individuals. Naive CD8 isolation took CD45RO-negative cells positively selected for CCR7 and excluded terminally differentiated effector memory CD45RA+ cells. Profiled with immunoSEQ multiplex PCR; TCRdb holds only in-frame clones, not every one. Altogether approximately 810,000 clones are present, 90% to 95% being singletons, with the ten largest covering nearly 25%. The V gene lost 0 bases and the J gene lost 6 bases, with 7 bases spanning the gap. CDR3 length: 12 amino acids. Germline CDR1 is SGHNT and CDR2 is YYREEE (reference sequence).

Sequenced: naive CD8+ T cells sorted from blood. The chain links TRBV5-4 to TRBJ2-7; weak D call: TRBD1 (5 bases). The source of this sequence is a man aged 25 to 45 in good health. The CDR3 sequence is CASSLAQGEQYF. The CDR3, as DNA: TGTGCCAGCAGCTTGGCTCAGGGCGAGCAGTACTTC.